This T cell receptor (beta chain) originates from a study of OX40 agonist ivuxolimab in advanced cancers. As for the study more broadly: Ivuxolimab, which targeted the costimulatory receptor OX40 (CD134), was an agonistic, fully human IgG2 monoclonal antibody. Intravenous ivuxolimab was administered to patients every 2 weeks at six dose levels: 0.01, 0.1, 0.3, 1.5, 3 and 10 mg/kg. Among the approximately 54 dose-escalation patients, some 20 had hepatocellular carcinoma, roughly 15 melanoma, 9 renal cell carcinoma and 9 head and neck cancer. A male proportion of 70% to 90% and a mean age of 60 years, ranging from 23 to 79, were recorded for the dose-escalation cohort. Prior anti-PD-1, anti-PD-L1 or anti-CTLA-4 therapy was permitted, and 30% to 50% of dose-escalation patients had received checkpoint inhibitors. Partial responses were achieved by three dose-escalation patients, of whom one had hepatocellular carcinoma and two had cutaneous melanoma. Peripheral TCRbeta sequencing aimed to test whether ivuxolimab altered TCR sequence diversity and caused clonal T-cell expansion. The monotherapy dose-escalation portion (N ≈ 57 patients) of the phase I ivuxolimab trial is reported in the paper.

This clone was observed a few times. Its specific antigen is unknown. No base qualities exist here, and no much larger clone lies one base off it. The study at large found these results: After ivuxolimab, expanded clones were on average more numerous among CD8+ T cells than among CD4+ T cells. Partial responders in the 0.1-3.0 mg/kg groups had among the lowest normalized peripheral clonal expansion, especially among CD8+ T cells. The antigen specificity of the peripheral T cells that underwent clonal expansion was not determined. Low levels of normalized T-cell clonal expansion were also seen in some nonresponding patients. Clonal expansion of both CD4+ and CD8+ blood T cells was observed from baseline to week 6 at doses 0.1 to 3.0 mg/kg.

CDR1 and CDR2, looked up from the germline V gene, are SGHTA and FQGNSA. Deletion took 5 bases off V and 2 bases off J, with a span of 12 bases between the germline ends. Including cysteine and phenylalanine, the CDR3 has 14 amino acids. Only CDR3 DNA remains: 42 bases, in frame from the first base. To sequence the TCRbeta CDR3 region, genomic DNA was isolated from the sorted cells. The immunoSEQ Assay was used for sequencing of TCRbeta CDR3 regions. Held by TCRdb, this immuneACCESS table contains in-frame sequences only and omits some clones. Under half of the omission traces to an unresolved V gene where checked; the cause of the rest is unknown. The sample table contains some 22,000 clones; only one count was recorded for approximately 77% of them. The ten largest clonotypes hold approximately 2.2% of the sample. The trial excluded patients who had a history of autoimmune disease or who were on systemic immunosuppression. In every dose cohort, peripheral blood was drawn for TCR sequencing at baseline, cycle 4 day 1, and cycle 7 day 1. Samples came from an open-label, multicenter, first-in-human phase I dose-escalation trial of ivuxolimab. Adults with locally advanced or metastatic melanoma, renal cell carcinoma, hepatocellular carcinoma or head and neck squamous cell carcinoma were enrolled in the trial. Before TCR sequencing, CD4+ T cells and CD8+ T cells from peripheral blood were sorted into separate populations.

In this chain, TRBV7-2 is recombined with TRBJ2-5; perhaps TRBD2 is the D gene, with 6 bases matching. The source was CD4+ or CD8+ T cells sorted from blood, collected in a trial of the OX40 agonist ivuxolimab. The sequence was obtained from an adult with an advanced solid tumor such as melanoma, head and neck, liver or kidney cancer. The CDR3 protein: CASSVSSVQETQYF. At the DNA level, the sequence is TGTGCCAGCAGCGTCTCTAGCGTTCAAGAGACCCAGTACTTC.